This entry concerns a single T cell receptor (beta chain). Its antigen is unidentified. Trimming took 3 bases from V and 5 from J, leaving 2 bases between them. Germline lookup yields CDR1 GTSNPN and CDR2 SVGIG (reference sequence). The CDR3 is made up of 10 amino acids. This record comes from a study of naive and memory T cell subsets. Two oligonucleotides, mixed equimolar, formed the beta constant-region primer covering TRBC1 and TRBC2. The ligated cDNA underwent four PCR rounds using SP2 and nested alpha and beta constant-region primers. TCRdb re-called the UMI-ligation and nested PCR reads with MiXCR, one entry per CDR3 protein. The profile shows approximately 140,000 distinct CDR3 sequences, approximately 20% of them singletons. Findings and caveats of the study: Naive repertoires, especially CD8, held a few larger clonotypes, possibly memory cells re-expressing CD45RA. Over 90% of naive TCR sequences appeared only once after error correction, unlike memory subsets. RNA-based TCR counts may shift with T cell activation and differentiation. Between naive and memory subsets, TCR abundance power law exponents differed.

Alpha and beta libraries were amplified separately from the second PCR onward. The chain has TRBV30 and TRBJ2-1; D gene uncertain. This TCR was recovered from a human donor in good health. Sequencing used naive CD8+ T cells from blood. In DNA form, the CDR3 reads TGTGCCTGGAGCAACAATGAGCAGTTCTTC. As protein: CAWSNNEQFF.